This TCR beta chain is drawn from a study of blood T cell repertoires in COVID-19. The V gene lost 5 bases and the J gene lost 3 bases, with 17 bases spanning the gap. The CDR3 contains 16 residues. CDR1 is MNHEY, CDR2 SVGEGT, per germline. Profiling relied on immunoSEQ multiplex PCR, and the TCRdb table lists in-frame clones only, not all of them. Of about 260,000 clones listed, almost 90% are singletons. The specimen was peripheral blood. The chain couples TRBV6-2 or TRBV6-3 to TRBJ1-3, with D perhaps matching TRBD1 (6 bases). This TCR derives from a young woman with COVID-19, enrolled during active disease. Written as DNA, the CDR3 is TGTGCCAGCAGTCTAGGACAGCTCGCCAGTGGAAACACCATATATTTT. This codes for CASSLGQLASGNTIYF.